The source of this T cell receptor beta chain is a study of identical twins. Germline-derived CDR1 and CDR2 are SGHTA and FQGNSA. The ends lost 4 bases at V and 1 base at J; junction bases unmatched: 7. The CDR3 runs to 16 residues. This clonotype showed up many times. The antigen is undetermined. Template switching added a universal primer binding site, and final cDNA carried unique molecular identifiers. TCRdb analysed the 5' RACE reads with MiXCR anew, one entry per CDR3 protein. The sample comprises 450,000 or so distinct CDR3 sequences, approximately 15% of which are singletons, and about 0.52% rests with the top ten. Study findings and constraints: Models underpredicted monozygotic twin sharing of out-of-frame TCR alpha. Insertions were reduced in abundant cord blood beta clonotypes but not in memory repertoires.

This same sample was also taken into another study, of yellow fever vaccine responses in identical twins. Turning to that study: Reportedly, the T cell response mounted by twins to vaccine seemed partly convergent, partly personalized.

The sequence was obtained from a woman younger than 35 in good health. Sequences were obtained from CD4+ T cells sorted from blood. The chain links TRBV7-2 to TRBJ2-3; 8 nucleotides line up with TRBD2. CDR3 protein: CASSSQGLGRTDTQYF. The CDR3 DNA follows: TGTGCCAGCAGCTCCCAGGGACTAGGTCGCACAGATACGCAGTATTTT.